Following are 27 T cell receptor beta chains from one sample sequenced in a study of blood T cell repertoires in COVID-19. The assay was immunoSEQ multiplex PCR, and TCRdb's table has in-frame clones only and misses some. The repertoire holds fewer than 150,000 clones, with approximately 84% as singletons. The specimen was peripheral blood. These receptors all come from a woman aged 40 to 50 with acute or convalescent COVID-19.

The chain carries TRBV27 and TRBJ1-6; 10 bases line up with TRBD1. Germline CDR1 is MNHEY and CDR2 is SMNVEV (reference sequence). V gave up 5 bases and J gave up 15 bases; unmatched junction bases: 13. The CDR3 runs to 15 residues. CDR3 sequence reads: CASSIPRDRGLILHF. CDR3 nucleotide sequence: TGTGCCAGCAGTATTCCCCGGGACAGGGGTCTTATCCTCCACTTT.

Here the CDR3 reads CASSYARGAYEQYF. CDR3 sequence (DNA): TGTGCCAGCAGTTACGCCAGGGGGGCATACGAGCAGTACTTC. The chain is built from TRBV6-5 and TRBJ2-7; maybe TRBD1 (7 bases). CDR3 length: 14 amino acids. CDR1 and CDR2 (germline): MNHEY, SVGAGI. Trimming pared 2 bases from V and 4 bases from J, leaving 12 bases between.

This chain uses TRBV2 with TRBJ1-2, with 7 bases identical to TRBD1. Germline V gene sequence: CDR1 SNHLY, CDR2 FYNNEI. This CDR3 spans 14 amino acids. V shed 3 bases and J 4 bases; nucleotides not matched to a gene: 5. CDR3 DNA: TGTGCCAGCAGTGAGGGGCAGGGGGGCTATGGCTACACCTTC. Amino acids: CASSEGQGGYGYTF.

The chain combines TRBV30 with TRBJ1-2; D uncertain. This CDR3 contains 13 residues. The V end lost 0 bases, the J end lost 2 bases, and 7 bases lay between the germline ends. Looked up from germline, CDR1 is GTSNPN and CDR2 is SVGIG (reference sequence). This chain's CDR3 is CAWSVTANYGYTF. DNA of the CDR3: TGTGCCTGGAGTGTTACAGCCAACTATGGCTACACCTTC.

The chain is built from TRBV9 and TRBJ2-1, with D maybe TRBD2 (5 bases). The CDR3 is 15 amino acids. Trimming took 3 bases from V and 5 from J, leaving 15 bases between them. Germline CDR1 and CDR2: SGDLS and YYNGEE. CDR3 in DNA: TGTGCCAGCAGCGACCCTGACGGGGAACACAATGAGCAGTTCTTC. Its translation is CASSDPDGEHNEQFF.

This clone was detected once. The V call is TRBV5-1, the J call TRBJ2-2; 7 bases are shared with TRBD2. Per germline, CDR1 SGHRS and CDR2 YFSETQ. The CDR3 runs 15 residues. Trimming at V came to 4 bases and at J to 5 bases, leaving 8 bases not matched to a gene. The CDR3 nucleotides read TGCGCCAGCAGCCTGAACTCCGGGGGGACCGGGGAGCTGTTTTTT. Amino acids: CASSLNSGGTGELFF.

The chain recombines TRBV5-1 with TRBJ2-3; 14 bases match TRBD2. Germline V CDR1 and CDR2: SGHRS, YFSETQ. Germline trimming cut 3 bases from V and 11 bases from J; bases unmatched to any gene: 11. This CDR3 region has 16 residues. In nucleotides, the CDR3 is TGCGCCAGCAGCTCGGCCGGGACTAGCGGGGGTGGTTGGCAGTATTTT. Protein sequence: CASSSAGTSGGGWQYF.

The V gene is TRBV29-1, the J gene TRBJ1-1; D might be TRBD1 (6 bases). Germline CDR1 reads SQVTM; CDR2 reads ANQGSEA. The CDR3 sequence is 11 residues long. V was clipped by 4 bases and J by 3 bases, with 6 bases between them. The CDR3 protein is CSVGTDTEAFF. DNA of the CDR3: TGCAGCGTTGGGACAGACACTGAAGCTTTCTTT.

The chain links TRBV4-1 to TRBJ2-2; weak D call: TRBD1 (5 bases). The CDR3 runs 15 residues. V shed 2 bases and J shed 5 bases, with 12 bases lying between them. Per germline, CDR1 MGHRA and CDR2 YSYEKL. Written as DNA, the CDR3 is TGCGCCAGCAGCCAAAAAGCAGGGTTGACCGGGGAGCTGTTTTTT. Translating it yields CASSQKAGLTGELFF.

This chain links TRBV5-1 with TRBJ1-1; D remains ambiguous. V was shortened by 1 base and J by 0 bases, with 10 bases between the two germline ends. Germline V gene sequence: CDR1 SGHRS, CDR2 YFSETQ. CDR3 length: 15 amino acids. The CDR3 DNA is TGCGCCAGCAGCTTGTCACCCGGGATGAACACTGAAGCTTTCTTT. This encodes CASSLSPGMNTEAFF.

The gene calls are TRBV6-5 and TRBJ2-5, with 9 bases aligning to TRBD2. There are 14 residues in the CDR3. Germline-derived CDR1 and CDR2 are MNHEY and SVGAGI. With 11 bases clipped from V and 5 bases from J, the junction kept 12 bases outside the gene matches. The CDR3 region has the DNA TGTGCCGCCGCGGGGGGGGCCAGTGGCGAGACCCAGTACTTC. It codes for CAAAGGASGETQYF.

V usage is TRBV7-8 and J usage is TRBJ1-2, with 10 nucleotides matching TRBD1. The germline V gene has CDR1 SGHVS and CDR2 FQNEAQ. The CDR3 spans 14 residues. V gave up 4 bases and J gave up 3 bases; unmatched junction bases: 2. The CDR3 loop reads CASSSGTGDYGYTF. The DNA of the CDR3 is TGTGCCAGCAGCTCAGGGACAGGGGACTATGGCTACACCTTC.

The rearrangement links TRBV6-6 to TRBJ2-1; TRBD2 matches at 9 bases. Trimming took 8 bases from V and 11 from J; bases not matched to a gene: 10. There are 13 residues in the CDR3. Germline CDR1 and CDR2: MNHNY and SVGAGI (reference sequence). For the CDR3, the DNA is TGTGCCAGCTGGGATAGCGGGGGCCCTCAGCAGTTCTTC. Translation gives CASWDSGGPQQFF.

This clone has just one count. The rearrangement links TRBV5-1 to TRBJ2-7; 9 bases are shared with TRBD1. Germline V lookup: CDR1 SGHRS, CDR2 YFSETQ. The CDR3 has 13 residues. V lost 3 bases, J lost 5 bases, and 3 bases stayed unmatched. The DNA for the CDR3 is TGCGCCAGCAGCTCCCACAGGGGGCACGAGCAGTACTTC. This translates into CASSSHRGHEQYF.

This clone was recorded only once. This chain uses TRBV4-1 with TRBJ2-1, with 9 bases matching TRBD2. The CDR3 runs 15 residues. With V trimmed by 2 bases and J by 10 bases, 9 bases remained unmatched. Germline loops: CDR1 MGHRA, CDR2 YSYEKL. Here the CDR3 reads CASSQMAGGPFEQFF. The CDR3 bases are TGCGCCAGCAGCCAAATGGCGGGGGGGCCATTCGAGCAGTTCTTC.

The DNA of the CDR3 is TGTGCCTGGAGTGACCGGGTCCAAGTCTCTGGAAACACCATATATTTT. This translates into CAWSDRVQVSGNTIYF. The rearrangement joins TRBV30 to TRBJ1-3; D gene uncertain. The V and J ends lost 1 base and 0 bases respectively, with 13 bases between them. From germline, CDR1 is GTSNPN and CDR2 SVGIG (reference sequence). The CDR3 has 16 residues.

The chain has TRBV5-1 and TRBJ1-5; perhaps TRBD1 as D (6 bases). Germline V lookup: CDR1 SGHRS, CDR2 YFSETQ. CDR3 length equals 15 residues. Trimming removed 3 bases at V and 2 bases at J, with 12 bases between. CDR3 bases: TGCGCCAGCAGCTGGGCAGGGGAGCGCAATCAGCCCCAGCATTTT. Amino acid sequence: CASSWAGERNQPQHF. The variable domain in full, completed from reference TRBV5-1 and TRBJ1-5, reads KAGVTQTPRYLIKTRGQQVTLSCSPISGHRSVSWYQQTPGQGLQFLFEYFSETQRNKGNFPGRFSGRQFSNSRSEMNVSTLELGDSALYLCASSWAGERNQPQHFGDGTRLSIL.

The rearrangement uses TRBV2 and TRBJ2-5; 8 bases match TRBD2. This CDR3 is 14 amino acids long. The V segment lost 4 bases and the J segment 6 bases; nucleotides outside the gene matches: 7. Germline CDR1 is SNHLY and CDR2 is FYNNEI. The CDR3 DNA sequence: TGTGCCAGCAGTGCGGGACGGGAGGGCCAGACCCAGTACTTC. Translated, it gives CASSAGREGQTQYF.

The chain joins TRBV27 to TRBJ1-1; D not resolved. Looked up from germline, CDR1 is MNHEY and CDR2 is SMNVEV (reference sequence). V lost 6 bases and J lost 1, with 6 bases in between. This CDR3 is built from 12 residues. The DNA of the CDR3 is TGTGCCAGCAGCAGACAGAACACTGAAGCTTTCTTT. Translation gives CASSRQNTEAFF.

The rearrangement links TRBV29-1 to TRBJ1-1; D unresolved. Germline V gene sequence: CDR1 SQVTM, CDR2 ANQGSEA. This CDR3 spans 11 amino acids. Trimming removed 3 bases at V and 7 bases at J, with 9 bases between. This CDR3 reads CSVEVQVEAFF. The CDR3 bases are TGCAGCGTTGAGGTTCAGGTTGAAGCTTTCTTT.

The chain has TRBV11-2 and TRBJ2-3; TRBD2 matches 9 bases. Germline V gene lookup returns CDR1 SGHAT and CDR2 FQNNGV. V trimming: 1 base; J trimming: 8 bases; junction bases outside the gene matches: 13. The CDR3 contains 17 residues. The CDR3 loop reads CASSLVPAGGSHVTQYF. The CDR3 DNA follows: TGTGCCAGCAGCTTAGTCCCAGCGGGGGGATCTCACGTTACGCAGTATTTT.

The chain uses TRBV4-1 and TRBJ1-4; D unclear. CDR3 length: 16 residues. From germline, CDR1 is MGHRA and CDR2 YSYEKL. V was pared by 4 bases and J by 8 bases, with 20 bases between. CDR3 coding DNA: TGCGCCAGCAGCCCGGAGGGAAGGGTCCGAGGCGAAAAACTGTTTTTT. Its protein is CASSPEGRVRGEKLFF.

The chain recombines TRBV10-2 with TRBJ2-7; D unresolved. CDR1 and CDR2 (germline): WSHSY, SAAADI. Trimming left V 7 bases short and J 4 bases short, with 14 bases between. The CDR3 contains 13 residues. CDR3 sequence: CASTGVEPYEQYF. CDR3 nucleotides: TGCGCCAGCACGGGTGTTGAGCCTTACGAGCAGTACTTC.

The sample holds a few counts of this clone. This chain connects TRBV29-1 to TRBJ2-1, with D hard to call. Germline V gene lookup returns CDR1 SQVTM and CDR2 ANQGSEA. V was pared by 5 bases and J by 3 bases, with 11 bases between. The length of the CDR3 is 13 residues. The CDR3 DNA is TGCAGCGTTTGGAGAGGAGACTACAATGAGCAGTTCTTC. Translation: CSVWRGDYNEQFF.

The genes are TRBV2 and TRBJ1-6; D possibly corresponds to TRBD1 (5 bases). The CDR3 totals 15 residues. Trimming pared 5 bases from V and 2 bases from J, leaving 10 bases between. Germline-derived CDR1 and CDR2 are SNHLY and FYNNEI. The DNA for the CDR3 is TGTGCCAGCAGTACCAGGGAGGCCTATAATTCACCCCTCCACTTT. Translated, it gives CASSTREAYNSPLHF.

V is TRBV3-1 (or the pseudogene TRBV3-2) and J is TRBJ1-1, with D unresolved. V dropped 7 bases and J dropped 2 bases, with 8 bases sitting between them. CDR1 is LGHDT, CDR2 YNNKEL, per germline (reference sequence). CDR3 size: 12 residues. In DNA form, the CDR3 reads TGTGCCAGCAACATGAAAAACACTGAAGCTTTCTTT. Translated, it gives CASNMKNTEAFF.

The chain uses TRBV5-6 and TRBJ1-3; D is unclear. This CDR3 has 15 amino acids. Germline V CDR1 and CDR2: SGHDT, YYEEEE. The ends were cut back, 0 bases at V and 0 bases at J, with 7 bases in the middle. CDR3 in amino acids: CASSLGLSSGNTIYF. As DNA, the CDR3 is TGTGCCAGCAGCTTGGGTCTCAGCTCTGGAAACACCATATATTTT.